Here is one TCR beta chain with its context. The sample comes from a study of blood T cell repertoires in COVID-19. Overall study: The United States, Italy and Spain were the sources of the acute and convalescent COVID-19 samples.

The protocol was immunoSEQ multiplex PCR, while the TCRdb copy is restricted to in-frame clones and leaves out a portion. The sample carries about 400,000 clones, about 88% recorded once. Trimming cost V 0 bases and J 8 bases, with 17 bases left between them. The germline CDR1 and CDR2 sequences are SGDLS and YYNGEE. The CDR3 extends over 15 amino acids. The receptor was isolated from a human donor in a cohort sampled during active COVID-19. The V and J genes are TRBV9 and TRBJ1-2; D may be TRBD1 (6 bases). The sequencing input was peripheral blood. The CDR3 region has the DNA TGTGCCAGCAGCGTAGTTACTTTGGCAGGGGACGGCTACACCTTC. It is translated as CASSVVTLAGDGYTF.